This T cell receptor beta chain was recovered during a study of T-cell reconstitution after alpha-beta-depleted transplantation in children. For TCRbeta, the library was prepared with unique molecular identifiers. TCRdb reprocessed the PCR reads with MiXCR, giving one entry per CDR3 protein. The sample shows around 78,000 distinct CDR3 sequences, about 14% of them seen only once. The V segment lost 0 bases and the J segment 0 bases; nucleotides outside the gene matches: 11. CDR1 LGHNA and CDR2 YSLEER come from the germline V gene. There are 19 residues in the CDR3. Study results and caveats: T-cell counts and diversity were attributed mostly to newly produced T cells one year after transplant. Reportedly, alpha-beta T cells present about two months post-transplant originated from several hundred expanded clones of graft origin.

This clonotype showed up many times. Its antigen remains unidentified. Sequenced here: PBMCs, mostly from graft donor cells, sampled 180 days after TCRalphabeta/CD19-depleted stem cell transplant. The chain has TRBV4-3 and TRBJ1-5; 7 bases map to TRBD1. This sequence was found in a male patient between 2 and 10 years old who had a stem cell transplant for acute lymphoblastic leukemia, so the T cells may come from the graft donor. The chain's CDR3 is CASSQDIAGGLYSNQPQHF. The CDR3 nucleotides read TGCGCCAGCAGCCAAGATATTGCAGGGGGATTGTATAGCAATCAGCCCCAGCATTTT.